The next 15 T cell receptor beta chains were all read from a single sample in a study of neurological immune-mediated disorders (dated by TCRdb to between 2019 and 2020). Libraries came from 5' RACE. Sequenced on an Illumina HiSeq 2500. TCRdb took the public reads, trimmed them with fastp at Q25, ran MiXCR for clone calling and kept in-frame beta chains. A single entry per CDR3 protein holds the most common genes and DNA from its merged rows. The sample yields some 60,000 distinct CDR3 sequences; around 3.6% were counted once. The leading ten clones occupy about 3.1% of the sample. The sample was PBMCs. The source is a woman aged 25 to 39 with multiple sclerosis.

This clonotype was observed many times. The chain links TRBV7-6 to TRBJ1-6, with D perhaps TRBD1 (5 bases). Trimming shortened V by 0 bases and J by 7 bases, and 16 bases separated the two germline ends. Per germline, CDR1 SGHVS and CDR2 FNYEAQ. This CDR3 is 17 amino acids long. The CDR3, as DNA: TGTGCCAGCAGCTTAGCTCCCGCAGGGCTAATAAATTCACCCCTCCACTTT. Its translation: CASSLAPAGLINSPLHF.

In its sample, this clonotype was seen many times. The rearrangement joins TRBV20-1 to TRBJ2-2, with TRBD2 identical over 8 bases. The CDR3 loop spans 14 amino acids. The germline V gene encodes CDR1 DFQATT and CDR2 SNEGSKA (reference sequence). With V trimmed by 3 bases and J by 7 bases, 7 bases remained unmatched. The CDR3 DNA is TGCAGTGCTAGTTTGCGGGGGGCCAGCGGGGAGCTGTTTTTT. This translates into CSASLRGASGELFF.

This clonotype was detected many times. The chain employs TRBV4-3 and TRBJ2-2, with a possible D match to TRBD2 (5 bases). Germline CDR1 is LGHNA and CDR2 is YSLEER. The CDR3 contains 18 residues. Trimming pared 0 bases from V and 0 bases from J, leaving 14 bases between. In DNA, the CDR3 is TGCGCCAGCAGCCAAGACCCGGGGAGCGCCGCGAACACCGGGGAGCTGTTTTTT. This encodes CASSQDPGSAANTGELFF.

This clonotype has more than one count but fewer than ten. The genes are TRBV7-9 and TRBJ2-5; D uncertain. The CDR3 has 15 amino acids. V shed 1 base and J shed 5 bases, with 14 bases lying between them. Germline lookup yields CDR1 SEHNR and CDR2 FQNEAQ (reference sequence). CDR3 DNA sequence: TGTGCCAGCAGCTTAGGAGGAATCAAGTGGGAGACCCAGTACTTC. It translates to CASSLGGIKWETQYF.

This clonotype showed up many times. The CDR3 here is CASSYQNTGELFF. For the CDR3, the DNA is TGTGCCAGCAGTTACCAGAACACCGGGGAGCTGTTTTTT. This sequence joins TRBV6-5 and TRBJ2-2; D unclear. Between the trimmed V and J ends, which lost 2 bases and 1 base, there was a span of 2 bases. CDR3 length: 13 amino acids. From germline, CDR1 is MNHEY and CDR2 SVGAGI.

This clonotype was found many times. This chain joins TRBV2 and TRBJ2-7; D remains unclear. The germline V gene has CDR1 SNHLY and CDR2 FYNNEI. The CDR3 runs 12 residues. V lost 9 bases and J 3 bases, leaving 12 bases between the germline ends. This CDR3 is CARGSTGYEQYF. The CDR3 nucleotides are TGTGCCAGAGGATCCACGGGCTACGAGCAGTACTTC.

This clonotype was counted many times. The junction shows a germline mismatch at one end, possibly a read error. The chain carries TRBV2 and TRBJ1-5; D not resolved. This CDR3 contains 14 residues. The germline V gene has CDR1 SNHLY and CDR2 FYNNEI. CDR3 residues: CASSDGWARQPQNF. In DNA, the CDR3 is TGTGCCAGCAGTGATGGGTGGGCAAGGCAGCCCCAGAATTTT.

This clonotype was seen a handful of times. The rearrangement joins TRBV10-3 to TRBJ2-5; TRBD1 is a possible D gene (6 bases). The CDR3 has 13 amino acids. CDR1 is ENHRY and CDR2 is SYGVKD in the germline V gene. The CDR3, as DNA: TGTGCGACCCGTGGACAGATCCAAGAGACCCAGTACTTC. Translated: CATRGQIQETQYF.

This clonotype was recorded many times. The chain combines TRBV4-3 with TRBJ2-1; no clear D gene. Trimming left V 1 base short and J 10 bases short, with 17 bases between. Germline CDR1 LGHNA, CDR2 YSLEER. The CDR3 is made up of 15 amino acids. The CDR3 nucleotides are TGCGCCAGCAGCCAAGGGGTAGACACGAGGACGGAGCAGTTCTTC. This sequence encodes CASSQGVDTRTEQFF.

This clonotype was seen at least ten times. The chain uses TRBV7-9 and TRBJ1-6; D is uncertain. V was trimmed by 6 bases and J by 5 bases, leaving 5 bases between them. Germline CDR1 SEHNR, CDR2 FQNEAQ (reference sequence). There are 12 residues in the CDR3. The CDR3 sequence: CASSLDNSPLHF. In nucleotides, the CDR3 is TGTGCCAGCAGTCTCGATAATTCACCCCTCCACTTT.

This clonotype showed up many times. This sequence joins TRBV6-5 and TRBJ2-7, with a possible D match to TRBD1 (6 bases). CDR1 is MNHEY, CDR2 SVGAGI, per germline. Trimming shortened V by 0 bases and J by 0 bases, and 12 bases separated the two germline ends. This CDR3 spans 16 amino acids. The CDR3 spells CASSYSFLGASYEQYF. The CDR3 DNA reads TGTGCCAGCAGTTACTCGTTCTTGGGGGCCTCCTACGAGCAGTACTTC.

This clonotype appeared many times. The V gene is TRBV28, the J gene TRBJ2-5; 15 bases line up with TRBD2. V lost 2 bases to trimming and J lost 5 bases; unmatched junction nucleotides: 9. CDR1 and CDR2 (germline): MDHEN, SYDVKM. This CDR3 has 18 residues. The CDR3 DNA reads as TGTGCCAGCAGTTTACGCGGACTAGCGGGAGGGCCGGGGGAGACCCAGTACTTC. Its protein is CASSLRGLAGGPGETQYF. The full variable domain, in which reference TRBV28 and TRBJ2-5 provide the parts outside the CDR3, is DVKVTQSSRYLVKRTGEKVFLECVQDMDHENMFWYRQDPGLGLRLIYFSYDVKMKEKGDIPEGYSVSREKKERFSLILESASTNQTSMYLCASSLRGLAGGPGETQYFGPGTRLLVL.

Ten or more counts support this clonotype. The V gene is TRBV7-2, the J gene TRBJ2-7; possibly TRBD2 for D (5 bases). The CDR3 runs to 13 residues. Per the germline V gene, CDR1 is SGHTA and CDR2 is FQGNSA. Trimming removed 4 bases at V and 2 bases at J, with 9 bases between. The CDR3 DNA reads TGTGCCAGCAGCTCGGGATTAACCTACGAGCAGTACTTC. Protein: CASSSGLTYEQYF.

As to this clonotype: Sequence at one end of the junction differs from germline and may be a read error. The chain combines TRBV20-1 with TRBJ1-5; D remains ambiguous. Germline V gene sequence: CDR1 DFQATT, CDR2 SNEGSKA (reference sequence). This CDR3 comprises 14 residues. The CDR3 DNA reads TGCAGTGCTAGAGCAGAGGTAGTCTATCAGCCCCAGAATTTT. It specifies CSARAEVVYQPQNF.

In its sample, this clonotype was seen many times. CDR3 region: CASSSLAGVAGEQYF. In DNA, the CDR3 is TGTGCCAGCAGTTCTCTAGCGGGGGTAGCCGGCGAGCAGTACTTC. The chain recombines TRBV7-2 with TRBJ2-7, with TRBD2 identical over 10 bases. Unmatched junction bases numbered 11, after V lost 6 bases and J lost 6 bases. The CDR3 runs 15 residues. In germline, CDR1 is SGHTA, CDR2 FQGNSA.